The rows below give T cell receptor beta chains drawn from one sample of a study of shared clonotypes between healthy human individuals. Clones were read by immunoSEQ multiplex PCR, and TCRdb kept only the in-frame ones, dropping some. The data contain roughly 850,000 clones, about 96% of them seen just once; the ten biggest clones take up over 0.2%. Sequencing was performed on naive CD8+ T cells sorted from blood. These receptors were obtained from a man aged 30-40 years in good health. Both conserved end residues are part of each CDR3. D genes are given only for firm matches. Clone size, where shown, is once, few, many, or a class for clones that have expanded.

abundance: NA
v_gene: TRBV5-5
d_gene: TRBD1
j_gene: TRBJ1-1
CDR3aa: CASSLGQGIEAFF
CDR3nt: TGTGCCAGCAGCTTGGGACAGGGGATAGAAGCTTTCTTT

abundance: NA
v_gene: TRBV29-1
d_gene: TRBD1
j_gene: TRBJ1-1
CDR3aa: CSVLIGDRPTEAFF
CDR3nt: TGCAGCGTTCTTATTGGGGACAGACCGACTGAAGCTTTCTTT

abundance: NA
v_gene: TRBV7-8
d_gene: NA
j_gene: TRBJ2-1
CDR3aa: CASAFNEDGAYNEQFF
CDR3nt: TGTGCCAGCGCCTTCAACGAGGACGGAGCCTACAATGAGCAGTTCTTC

abundance: NA
v_gene: TRBV7-9
d_gene: NA
j_gene: TRBJ2-7
CDR3aa: CASSFDSYEQYF
CDR3nt: TGTGCCAGCAGCTTCGACAGCTACGAGCAGTACTTC

abundance: NA
v_gene: TRBV11-1
d_gene: NA
j_gene: TRBJ2-6
CDR3aa: CASSSGRSGANVLTF
CDR3nt: TGTGCCAGCAGCTCAGGGCGGTCTGGGGCCAACGTCCTGACTTTC

abundance: NA
v_gene: TRBV29-1
d_gene: TRBD1
j_gene: TRBJ1-2
CDR3aa: CSVQTRDRTIYGYTF
CDR3nt: TGCAGCGTACAAACCCGGGACAGGACTATCTATGGCTACACCTTC

abundance: few
v_gene: TRBV11-2
d_gene: TRBD2
j_gene: TRBJ2-1
CDR3aa: CASSSRPSGDYNEQFF
CDR3nt: TGTGCCAGCAGCTCCCGCCCTAGCGGGGATTACAATGAGCAGTTCTTC

abundance: NA
v_gene: TRBV27
d_gene: NA
j_gene: TRBJ2-2
CDR3aa: CASSLRTSSGELFF
CDR3nt: TGTGCCAGCAGTCTACGGACCTCATCCGGGGAGCTGTTTTTT

abundance: NA
v_gene: TRBV9
d_gene: NA
j_gene: TRBJ2-5
CDR3aa: CASSVNDRWETQYF
CDR3nt: TGTGCCAGCAGCGTAAATGACAGGTGGGAGACCCAGTACTTC

abundance: NA
v_gene: TRBV13
d_gene: TRBD2
j_gene: TRBJ2-3
CDR3aa: CASSLRGTSGNTDTQYF
CDR3nt: TGTGCCAGCAGCTTACGGGGGACTAGCGGGAACACAGATACGCAGTATTTT

abundance: NA
v_gene: TRBV18
d_gene: TRBD2
j_gene: TRBJ2-5
CDR3aa: CASSPLLAGTQETQYF
CDR3nt: TGTGCCAGCTCACCACTACTAGCGGGGACCCAAGAGACCCAGTACTTC

abundance: NA
v_gene: TRBV14
d_gene: TRBD1
j_gene: TRBJ2-5
CDR3aa: CASSRTGQHSETQYF
CDR3nt: TGTGCCAGCAGTCGGACAGGGCAACACTCAGAGACCCAGTACTTC

abundance: NA
v_gene: TRBV7-8
d_gene: NA
j_gene: TRBJ2-7
CDR3aa: CASSNSDWAYEQYF
CDR3nt: TGTGCCAGCAGCAACTCGGACTGGGCCTACGAGCAGTACTTC

abundance: NA
v_gene: TRBV11-2
d_gene: NA
j_gene: TRBJ2-1
CDR3aa: CASSLAEISYNEQFF
CDR3nt: TGTGCCAGCAGCTTAGCGGAAATCTCCTACAATGAGCAGTTCTTC

abundance: NA
v_gene: TRBV28
d_gene: NA
j_gene: TRBJ2-2
CDR3aa: CASSATERGELFF
CDR3nt: TGTGCCAGCAGCGCCACTGAACGCGGGGAGCTGTTTTTT

abundance: NA
v_gene: TRBV7-8
d_gene: NA
j_gene: TRBJ1-1
CDR3aa: CASSFGQLVEAFF
CDR3nt: TGTGCCAGCAGCTTCGGACAGCTCGTTGAAGCTTTCTTT

abundance: NA
v_gene: TRBV6-6
d_gene: TRBD1
j_gene: TRBJ2-7
CDR3aa: CASSPDRVGEQYF
CDR3nt: TGTGCCAGCAGCCCCGACAGGGTTGGCGAGCAGTACTTC

abundance: NA
v_gene: TRBV27
d_gene: TRBD1
j_gene: TRBJ1-2
CDR3aa: CASSFTGTGGSEGYTF
CDR3nt: TGTGCCAGCAGTTTTACCGGGACAGGGGGCTCGGAGGGCTACACCTTC

abundance: NA
v_gene: TRBV6-1
d_gene: NA
j_gene: TRBJ1-3
CDR3aa: CASSGGTGASGNTIYF
CDR3nt: TGTGCCAGCAGTGGAGGGACTGGGGCCTCTGGAAACACCATATATTTT

abundance: NA
v_gene: TRBV5-1
d_gene: NA
j_gene: TRBJ2-7
CDR3aa: CASSAGAGVVYEQYF
CDR3nt: TGCGCCAGCAGCGCAGGGGCGGGAGTGGTCTACGAGCAGTACTTC

abundance: few
v_gene: TRBV6-5
d_gene: NA
j_gene: TRBJ2-1
CDR3aa: CASRNHNEQFF
CDR3nt: TGTGCCAGCAGGAACCACAATGAGCAGTTCTTC

abundance: NA
v_gene: TRBV6-6
d_gene: NA
j_gene: TRBJ2-7
CDR3aa: CASSYSGSYEQYF
CDR3nt: TGTGCCAGCAGTTACTCTGGCAGCTACGAGCAGTACTTC

abundance: once
v_gene: TRBV6-5
d_gene: TRBD1
j_gene: TRBJ2-1
CDR3aa: CASSWDRDGEQFF
CDR3nt: TGTGCCAGCAGTTGGGACAGGGACGGTGAGCAGTTCTTC

abundance: NA
v_gene: TRBV5-1
d_gene: NA
j_gene: TRBJ2-7
CDR3aa: CASSQGQKSSYEQYF
CDR3nt: TGCGCCAGCAGCCAAGGACAGAAGAGCTCCTACGAGCAGTACTTC

abundance: NA
v_gene: TRBV7-9
d_gene: NA
j_gene: TRBJ2-7
CDR3aa: CASGTPEAGEQYF
CDR3nt: TGTGCCAGCGGTACCCCGGAGGCAGGCGAGCAGTACTTC

abundance: NA
v_gene: TRBV27
d_gene: TRBD2
j_gene: TRBJ2-5
CDR3aa: CASSSPFGSGSETQYF
CDR3nt: TGTGCCAGCAGTTCTCCCTTCGGTAGCGGGAGTGAGACCCAGTACTTC

abundance: NA
v_gene: TRBV11-2
d_gene: NA
j_gene: TRBJ2-1
CDR3aa: CASSLYGPGIAAYNEQFF
CDR3nt: TGTGCCAGCAGCTTATATGGACCCGGAATAGCGGCGTACAATGAGCAGTTCTTC

abundance: NA
v_gene: TRBV6-5
d_gene: TRBD2
j_gene: TRBJ2-5
CDR3aa: CASSGTNQETQYF
CDR3nt: TGTGCCAGCAGCGGGACTAATCAAGAGACCCAGTACTTC

abundance: NA
v_gene: TRBV27
d_gene: NA
j_gene: TRBJ2-1
CDR3aa: CASTGGKVFHEQFF
CDR3nt: TGTGCCAGCACGGGCGGGAAGGTTTTTCATGAGCAGTTCTTC

abundance: NA
v_gene: TRBV28
d_gene: NA
j_gene: TRBJ1-1
CDR3aa: CASSSGGMGEHTEAFF
CDR3nt: TGTGCCAGCAGTTCGGGTGGGATGGGGGAGCACACTGAAGCTTTCTTT

abundance: NA
v_gene: TRBV2
d_gene: TRBD1
j_gene: TRBJ1-3
CDR3aa: CARRTGTGNTIYF
CDR3nt: TGTGCCAGGAGGACAGGGACTGGAAACACCATATATTTT

abundance: NA
v_gene: TRBV7-9
d_gene: NA
j_gene: TRBJ2-5
CDR3aa: CASSSRLLRSETQYF
CDR3nt: TGTGCCAGCAGCTCTCGCCTACTCCGGTCAGAGACCCAGTACTTC

abundance: NA
v_gene: TRBV7-9
d_gene: NA
j_gene: TRBJ1-4
CDR3aa: CASSPSVVATNEKLFF
CDR3nt: TGTGCCAGCAGCCCAAGCGTGGTAGCAACTAATGAAAAACTGTTTTTT

abundance: NA
v_gene: TRBV2
d_gene: NA
j_gene: TRBJ1-5
CDR3aa: CASSEAGLNQPQHF
CDR3nt: TGTGCCAGCAGTGAAGCAGGGTTGAATCAGCCCCAGCATTTT

abundance: NA
v_gene: TRBV1
d_gene: NA
j_gene: TRBJ2-7
CDR3aa: CTSSQDVGCYEQYF
CDR3nt: TGCACCAGCAGCCAAGACGTAGGTTGCTACGAGCAGTACTTC

abundance: once
v_gene: TRBV27
d_gene: NA
j_gene: TRBJ2-1
CDR3aa: CASSPIGHHGDNEQFF
CDR3nt: TGTGCCAGCAGTCCAATTGGCCACCATGGTGACAATGAGCAGTTCTTC

abundance: NA
v_gene: TRBV9
d_gene: NA
j_gene: TRBJ2-7
CDR3aa: CASSVTGQGEQYF
CDR3nt: TGTGCCAGCAGCGTAACGGGGCAGGGCGAGCAGTACTTC

abundance: NA
v_gene: TRBV7-9
d_gene: NA
j_gene: TRBJ2-7
CDR3aa: CASSSGPWGGYEQYF
CDR3nt: TGTGCCAGCAGCTCCGGCCCATGGGGTGGCTACGAGCAGTACTTC

abundance: NA
v_gene: TRBV27
d_gene: NA
j_gene: TRBJ2-7
CDR3aa: CASSLSSASTYEQYF
CDR3nt: TGTGCCAGCAGTTTATCGTCGGCCAGCACCTACGAGCAGTACTTC

abundance: once
v_gene: TRBV15
d_gene: TRBD2
j_gene: TRBJ2-3
CDR3aa: CATSRGGTSGTDGHTDTQYF
CDR3nt: TGTGCCACCAGCAGAGGGGGGACTAGCGGGACCGATGGGCACACAGATACGCAGTATTTT

abundance: NA
v_gene: TRBV7-8
d_gene: NA
j_gene: TRBJ2-4
CDR3aa: CASSLADQRQYF
CDR3nt: TGTGCCAGCAGCTTAGCCGACCAGCGGCAGTACTTC

abundance: NA
v_gene: TRBV7-6
d_gene: NA
j_gene: TRBJ2-2
CDR3aa: CASTLLPIQANTGELFF
CDR3nt: TGTGCCAGCACCCTGCTTCCTATTCAGGCGAACACCGGGGAGCTGTTTTTT

abundance: NA
v_gene: TRBV11-2
d_gene: NA
j_gene: TRBJ2-7
CDR3aa: CASSLGDYEQYF
CDR3nt: TGTGCCAGCAGCTTAGGTGATTACGAGCAGTACTTC

abundance: NA
v_gene: TRBV5-1
d_gene: TRBD2
j_gene: TRBJ2-7
CDR3aa: CASSPSGSREQYF
CDR3nt: TGCGCCAGCAGCCCTAGCGGGAGTCGCGAGCAGTACTTC

abundance: NA
v_gene: TRBV6-5
d_gene: NA
j_gene: TRBJ2-7
CDR3aa: CASSYSMGDNSYEQYF
CDR3nt: TGTGCCAGCAGTTACTCGATGGGGGATAACTCCTACGAGCAGTACTTC

abundance: NA
v_gene: TRBV7-9
d_gene: TRBD1
j_gene: TRBJ2-1
CDR3aa: CASSGRQGGEPYNEQFF
CDR3nt: TGTGCCAGCAGCGGTCGACAGGGCGGAGAACCCTACAATGAGCAGTTCTTC